This passage covers 11 T cell receptor beta chains from one sample sequenced in a study of T cell changes during pregnancy in multiple sclerosis. Here immunoSEQ multiplex PCR was the method, and the copy in TCRdb shows in-frame clones only, minus some. This sample has tens of thousands of clones, with about 91% found just once. This material consisted of CD4+ T cells from peripheral blood mononuclear cells, taken before pregnancy. Receptors originate from a female donor with multiple sclerosis, enrolled in a pregnancy study.

The chain carries TRBV7-9 and TRBJ1-1; D uncertain. The V end lost 3 bases, the J end lost 3 bases, and 11 bases lay between the germline ends. The CDR3 runs 14 residues. Germline V gives CDR1 SEHNR, CDR2 FQNEAQ (reference sequence). CDR3 sequence reads: CASSFFFRDTEAFF. CDR3 nucleotides: TGTGCCAGCAGCTTTTTCTTTCGGGACACTGAAGCTTTCTTT.

This chain links TRBV4-2 with TRBJ1-4; 11 nucleotides agree with TRBD1. CDR1 and CDR2 from the germline V gene are LGHNA and YNFKEQ. The V and J ends lost 4 bases and 5 bases, in that order; junction bases with no gene match: 6. This CDR3 spans 16 amino acids. The CDR3 DNA sequence: TGTGCCAGCAGCCCAGCCGGGACAGGGGGAAATGAAAAACTGTTTTTT. Encoded protein: CASSPAGTGGNEKLFF.

The chain is built from TRBV6-1 and TRBJ2-2; 7 bases align to TRBD2. The CDR3 spans 14 residues. In germline, CDR1 is MNHNS, CDR2 SASEGT. With V trimmed by 4 bases and J by 4 bases, 3 bases remained unmatched. CDR3: CASSVGGITGELFF. CDR3 DNA: TGTGCCAGCAGTGTGGGGGGGATCACCGGGGAGCTGTTTTTT.

The genes are TRBV10-3 and TRBJ2-2, with TRBD2 identical over 8 bases. The CDR3 covers 15 residues. Germline lookup yields CDR1 ENHRY and CDR2 SYGVKD. J was trimmed by 6 bases and V by 3 bases; bases with no gene match: 6. The CDR3 sequence is CAISDPGLGPGELFF. CDR3 DNA: TGTGCCATCAGTGACCCGGGACTAGGTCCCGGGGAGCTGTTTTTT.

The chain links TRBV9 to TRBJ2-3, with 7 nucleotides matching TRBD2. The trim removed 0 bases at V and 6 bases at J, leaving 10 bases unmatched. The V gene's germline CDR1 is SGDLS and CDR2 YYNGEE. The CDR3 is 16 amino acids. The chain's CDR3 is CASSVGSSGLSDTQYF. The CDR3 DNA is TGTGCCAGCAGCGTAGGATCTAGCGGCCTGTCGGATACGCAGTATTTT.

The chain uses TRBV7-2 and TRBJ2-7, with 7 bases identical to TRBD1. CDR1 is SGHTA and CDR2 is FQGNSA in the germline V gene. The CDR3 is 14 amino acids. Trimming at V came to 5 bases and at J to 4 bases, leaving 8 bases not matched to a gene. The CDR3 bases are TGTGCCAGCAGCACGCGACAGGGACCGTACGAGCAGTACTTC. This encodes CASSTRQGPYEQYF.

The chain has TRBV2 and TRBJ1-3; D unclear. The CDR3 is made up of 14 amino acids. V was cut by 6 bases and J by 0 bases, with 9 bases left in between. Looked up from germline, CDR1 is SNHLY and CDR2 is FYNNEI. CDR3 sequence: CASRRESSGNTIYF. As DNA, the CDR3 is TGTGCCAGCAGGCGGGAGAGCTCTGGAAACACCATATATTTT.

The chain employs TRBV27 and TRBJ1-5, with no clear D. There are 14 residues in the CDR3. The germline gives CDR1 MNHEY, CDR2 SMNVEV (reference sequence). Trimming removed 2 bases from V and 4 bases from J, with 9 bases in between. The CDR3: CASSLDHSNQPQHF. DNA of the CDR3: TGTGCCAGCAGTTTAGATCACAGTAATCAGCCCCAGCATTTT.

The V gene is TRBV6-1, the J gene TRBJ1-4; 9 bases line up with TRBD1. Germline CDR1 reads MNHNS; CDR2 reads SASEGT. V was pared by 4 bases and J by 6 bases, with 6 bases of the junction left unmatched. The CDR3 totals 15 residues. This CDR3 is CASSGTGTGHEKLFF. The CDR3 region has the DNA TGTGCCAGCAGTGGAACCGGGACAGGGCATGAAAAACTGTTTTTT.

The chain couples TRBV19 to TRBJ2-7; 10 bases align to TRBD2. V lost 4 bases to trimming and J lost 7 bases; unmatched junction nucleotides: 10. The CDR3 extends over 15 amino acids. Germline CDR1 LNHDA, CDR2 SQIVND (reference sequence). CDR3 nucleotide sequence: TGTGCCAGTAGTACCTTAGCGGGGGGCACCGGGGAGCAGTACTTC. It yields the protein CASSTLAGGTGEQYF.

The table lists this clone with a few counts. Here the CDR3 DNA reads TGTGCCAGCAGCCAAGCAGGGGCTGGAAACACCATATATTTT. This codes for CASSQAGAGNTIYF. The chain is built from TRBV14 and TRBJ1-3; possible D gene TRBD1, 6 bases. CDR1 is SGHDN and CDR2 is FVKESK in the germline V gene. This CDR3 has 14 amino acids. Deletions cut 1 base from V and 2 bases from J, with 6 bases between.